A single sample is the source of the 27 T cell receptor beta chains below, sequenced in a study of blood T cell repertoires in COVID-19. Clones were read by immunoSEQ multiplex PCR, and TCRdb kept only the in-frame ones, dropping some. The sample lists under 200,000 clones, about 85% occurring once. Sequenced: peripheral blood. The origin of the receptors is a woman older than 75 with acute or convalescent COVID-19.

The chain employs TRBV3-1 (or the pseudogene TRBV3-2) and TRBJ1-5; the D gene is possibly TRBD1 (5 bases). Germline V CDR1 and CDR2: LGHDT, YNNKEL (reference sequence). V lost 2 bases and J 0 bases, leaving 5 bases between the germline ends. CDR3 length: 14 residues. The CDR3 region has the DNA TGTGCCAGCAGCCAAACAGGTAGCAATCAGCCCCAGCATTTT. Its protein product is CASSQTGSNQPQHF.

CDR3 amino acids: CASSLIAKNIQYF. As DNA, the CDR3 is TGTGCCAGCAGTTTAATAGCCAAAAACATTCAGTACTTC. The chain links TRBV6-5 to TRBJ2-4; the D is unclear. V lost 4 bases, J lost 0 bases, and 4 bases lay in between. There are 13 residues in the CDR3. In germline, CDR1 is MNHEY, CDR2 SVGAGI.

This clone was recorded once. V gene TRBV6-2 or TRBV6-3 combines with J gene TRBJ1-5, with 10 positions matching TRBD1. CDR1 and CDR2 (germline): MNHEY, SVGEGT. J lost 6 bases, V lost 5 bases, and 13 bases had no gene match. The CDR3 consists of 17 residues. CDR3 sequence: CASSADRGLGVGQPQHF. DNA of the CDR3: TGTGCCAGCAGTGCCGACAGGGGGCTTGGTGTTGGTCAGCCCCAGCATTTT.

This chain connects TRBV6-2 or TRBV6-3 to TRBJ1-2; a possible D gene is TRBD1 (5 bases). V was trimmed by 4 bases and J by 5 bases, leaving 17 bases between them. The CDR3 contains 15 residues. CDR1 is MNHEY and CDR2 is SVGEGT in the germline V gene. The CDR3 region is CASSSGGGSVYGYTF. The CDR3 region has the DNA TGTGCCAGCAGTTCGGGGGGAGGTTCGGTATATGGCTACACCTTC.

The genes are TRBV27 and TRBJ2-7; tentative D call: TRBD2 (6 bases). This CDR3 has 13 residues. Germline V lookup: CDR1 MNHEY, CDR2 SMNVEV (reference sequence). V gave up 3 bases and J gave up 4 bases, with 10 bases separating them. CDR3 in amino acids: CASSFVGRYEQYF. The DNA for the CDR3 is TGTGCCAGCAGTTTTGTAGGGAGGTACGAGCAGTACTTC.

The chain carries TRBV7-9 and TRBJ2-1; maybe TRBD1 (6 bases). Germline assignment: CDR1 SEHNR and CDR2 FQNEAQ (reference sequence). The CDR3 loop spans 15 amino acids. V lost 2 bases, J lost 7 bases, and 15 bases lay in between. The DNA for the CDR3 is TGTGCCAGCAGCTTAACCGAGGGGGAAGTAAATGAGCAGTTCTTC. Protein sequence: CASSLTEGEVNEQFF. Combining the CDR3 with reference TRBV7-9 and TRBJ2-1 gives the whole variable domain DTGVSQNPRHKITKRGQNVTFRCDPISEHNRLYWYRQTLGQGPEFLTYFQNEAQLEKSRLLSDRFSAERPKGSFSTLEIQRTEQGDSAMYLCASSLTEGEVNEQFFGPGTRLTVL.

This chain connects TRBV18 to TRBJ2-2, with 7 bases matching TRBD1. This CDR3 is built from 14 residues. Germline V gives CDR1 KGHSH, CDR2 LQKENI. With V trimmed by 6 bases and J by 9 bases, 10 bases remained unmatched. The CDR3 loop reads CASSHGQDGRELFF. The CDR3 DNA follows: TGTGCCAGCTCTCACGGACAGGACGGGAGGGAGCTGTTTTTT.

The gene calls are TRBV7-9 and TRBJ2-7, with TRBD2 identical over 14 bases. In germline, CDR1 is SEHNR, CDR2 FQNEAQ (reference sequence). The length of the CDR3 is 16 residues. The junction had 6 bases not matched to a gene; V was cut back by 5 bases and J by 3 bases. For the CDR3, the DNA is TGTGCCAGCAGCACAGGGACTAGCGGGAGAGGCTACGAGCAGTACTTC. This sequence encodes CASSTGTSGRGYEQYF. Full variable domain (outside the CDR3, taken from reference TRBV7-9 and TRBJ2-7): DTGVSQNPRHKITKRGQNVTFRCDPISEHNRLYWYRQTLGQGPEFLTYFQNEAQLEKSRLLSDRFSAERPKGSFSTLEIQRTEQGDSAMYLCASSTGTSGRGYEQYFGPGTRLTVT.

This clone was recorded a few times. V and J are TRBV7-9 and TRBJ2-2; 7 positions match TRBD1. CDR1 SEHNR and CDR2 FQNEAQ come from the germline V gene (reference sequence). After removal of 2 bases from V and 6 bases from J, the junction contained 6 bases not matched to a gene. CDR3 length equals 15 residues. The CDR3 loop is CASSLTGQAAGELFF. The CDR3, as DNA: TGTGCCAGCAGCTTAACAGGACAGGCCGCCGGGGAGCTGTTTTTT.

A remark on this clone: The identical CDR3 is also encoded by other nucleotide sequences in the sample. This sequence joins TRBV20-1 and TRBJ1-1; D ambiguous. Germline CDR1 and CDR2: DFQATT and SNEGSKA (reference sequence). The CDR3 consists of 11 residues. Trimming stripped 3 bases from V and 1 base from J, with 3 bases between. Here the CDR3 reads CSASRNTEAFF. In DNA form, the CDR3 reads TGCAGTGCTAGCAGGAACACTGAAGCTTTCTTT.

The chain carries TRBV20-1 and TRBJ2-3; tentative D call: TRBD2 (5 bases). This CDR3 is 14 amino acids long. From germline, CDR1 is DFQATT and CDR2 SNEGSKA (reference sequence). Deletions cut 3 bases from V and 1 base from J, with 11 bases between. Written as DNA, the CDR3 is TGCAGTGCTAGTTCGGACTGGGGCACAGATACGCAGTATTTT. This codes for CSASSDWGTDTQYF.

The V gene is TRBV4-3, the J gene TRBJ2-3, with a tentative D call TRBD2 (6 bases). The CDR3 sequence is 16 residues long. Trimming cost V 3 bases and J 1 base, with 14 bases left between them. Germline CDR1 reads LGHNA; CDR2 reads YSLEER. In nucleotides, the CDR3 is TGCGCCAGCAGCCACGCTAGACTAGAGGGCACAGATACGCAGTATTTT. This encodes CASSHARLEGTDTQYF.

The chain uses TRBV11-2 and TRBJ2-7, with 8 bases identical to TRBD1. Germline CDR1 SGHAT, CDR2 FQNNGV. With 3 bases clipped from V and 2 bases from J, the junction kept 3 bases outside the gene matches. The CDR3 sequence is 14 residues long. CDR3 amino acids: CASSFVTGAYEQYF. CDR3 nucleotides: TGTGCCAGCAGCTTCGTGACAGGGGCCTACGAGCAGTACTTC.

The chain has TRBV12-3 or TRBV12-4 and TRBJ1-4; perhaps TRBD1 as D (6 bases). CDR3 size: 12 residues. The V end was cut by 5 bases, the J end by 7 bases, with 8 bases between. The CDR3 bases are TGTGCCAGCAGTAAACAGGGTGAAAAACTGTTTTTT. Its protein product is CASSKQGEKLFF.

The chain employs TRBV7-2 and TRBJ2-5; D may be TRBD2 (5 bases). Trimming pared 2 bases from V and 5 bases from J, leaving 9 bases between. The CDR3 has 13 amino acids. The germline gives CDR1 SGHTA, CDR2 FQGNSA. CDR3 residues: CASSLRTPETQYF. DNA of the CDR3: TGTGCCAGCAGCTTAAGGACTCCGGAGACCCAGTACTTC.

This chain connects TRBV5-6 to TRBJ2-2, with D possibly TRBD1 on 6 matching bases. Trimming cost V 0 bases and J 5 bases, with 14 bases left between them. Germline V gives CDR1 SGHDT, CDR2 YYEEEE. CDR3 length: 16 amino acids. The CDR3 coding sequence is TGTGCCAGCAGCTTGGCCACAGGGTTGACGACCGGGGAGCTGTTTTTT. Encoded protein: CASSLATGLTTGELFF.

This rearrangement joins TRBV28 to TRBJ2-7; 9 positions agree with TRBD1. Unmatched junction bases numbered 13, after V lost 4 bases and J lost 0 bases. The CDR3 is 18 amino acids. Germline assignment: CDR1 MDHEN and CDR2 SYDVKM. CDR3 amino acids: CASSSRTPGTGTSYEQYF. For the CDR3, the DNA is TGTGCCAGCAGTTCTAGAACCCCCGGGACAGGGACCTCCTACGAGCAGTACTTC.

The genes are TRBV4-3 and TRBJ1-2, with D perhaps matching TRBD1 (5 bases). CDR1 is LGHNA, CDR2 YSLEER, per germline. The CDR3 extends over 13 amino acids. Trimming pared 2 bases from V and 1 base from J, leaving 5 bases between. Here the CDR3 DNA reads TGCGCCAGCAGCCAACAGGGTAACTATGGCTACACCTTC. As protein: CASSQQGNYGYTF.

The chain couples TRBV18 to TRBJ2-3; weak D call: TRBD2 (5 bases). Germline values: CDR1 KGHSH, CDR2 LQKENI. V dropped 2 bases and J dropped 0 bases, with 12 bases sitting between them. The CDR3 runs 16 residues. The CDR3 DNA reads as TGTGCCAGCTCACCAGCATCAGCGGCTAGCACAGATACGCAGTATTTT. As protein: CASSPASAASTDTQYF. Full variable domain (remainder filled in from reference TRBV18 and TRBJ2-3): NAGVMQNPRHLVRRRGQEARLRCSPMKGHSHVYWYRQLPEEGLKFMVYLQKENIIDESGMPKERFSAEFPKEGPSILRIQQVVRGDSAAYFCASSPASAASTDTQYFGPGTRLTVL.

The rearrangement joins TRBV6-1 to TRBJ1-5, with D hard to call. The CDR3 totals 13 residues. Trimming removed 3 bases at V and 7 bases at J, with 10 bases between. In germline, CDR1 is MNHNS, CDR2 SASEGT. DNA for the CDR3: TGTGCCAGCAGTGACGACCGGGAGCAGCCCCAGCATTTT. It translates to CASSDDREQPQHF.

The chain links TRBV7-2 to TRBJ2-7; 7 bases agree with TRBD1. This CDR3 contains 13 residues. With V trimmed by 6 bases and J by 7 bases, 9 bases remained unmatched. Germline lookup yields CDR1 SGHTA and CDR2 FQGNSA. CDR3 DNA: TGTGCCAGCAGTTTGCGACAGGGACGGGAGCAGTACTTC. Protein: CASSLRQGREQYF. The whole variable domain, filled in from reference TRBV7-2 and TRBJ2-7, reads GAGVSQSPSNKVTEKGKDVELRCDPISGHTALYWYRQSLGQGLEFLIYFQGNSAPDKSGLPSDRFSAERTGGSVSTLTIQRTQQEDSAVYLCASSLRQGREQYFGPGTRLTVT.

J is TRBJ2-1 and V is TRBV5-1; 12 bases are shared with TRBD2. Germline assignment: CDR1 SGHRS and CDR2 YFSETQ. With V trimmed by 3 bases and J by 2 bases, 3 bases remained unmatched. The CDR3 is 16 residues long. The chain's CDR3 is CASSSRTSGAYNEQFF. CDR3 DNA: TGCGCCAGCAGCTCCAGGACTAGCGGGGCCTACAATGAGCAGTTCTTC.

In DNA, the CDR3 is TGCGCCAGCAGTGATAGGTTCGTCGTGGCAGGGGACACAGATACGCAGTATTTT. Protein product: CASSDRFVVAGDTDTQYF. The genes are TRBV10-1 and TRBJ2-3; a weak D match, TRBD1 (6 bases). Germline V lookup: CDR1 WNHNN, CDR2 SYGVQD (reference sequence). With 3 bases removed from V and 2 bases from J, the gap between germline ends came to 21 bases. CDR3 length: 18 residues.

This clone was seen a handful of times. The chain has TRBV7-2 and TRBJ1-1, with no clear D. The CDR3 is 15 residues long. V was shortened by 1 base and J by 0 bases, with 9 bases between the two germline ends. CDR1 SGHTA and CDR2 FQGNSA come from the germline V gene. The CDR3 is CASSLGAVMNTEAFF. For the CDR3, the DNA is TGTGCCAGCAGCTTAGGGGCAGTCATGAACACTGAAGCTTTCTTT.

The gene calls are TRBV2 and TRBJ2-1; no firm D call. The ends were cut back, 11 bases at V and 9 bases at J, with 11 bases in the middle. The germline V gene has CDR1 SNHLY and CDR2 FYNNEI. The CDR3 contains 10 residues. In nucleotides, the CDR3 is TGTGCCGTCAGTGCAGGTGAGCAGTTCTTC. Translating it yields CAVSAGEQFF.

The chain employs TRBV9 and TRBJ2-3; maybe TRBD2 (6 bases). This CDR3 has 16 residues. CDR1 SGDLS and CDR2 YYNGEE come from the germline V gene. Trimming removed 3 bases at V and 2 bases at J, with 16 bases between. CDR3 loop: CASSDTPSAHTDTQYF. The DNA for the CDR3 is TGTGCCAGCAGCGACACGCCTAGCGCACACACAGATACGCAGTATTTT.

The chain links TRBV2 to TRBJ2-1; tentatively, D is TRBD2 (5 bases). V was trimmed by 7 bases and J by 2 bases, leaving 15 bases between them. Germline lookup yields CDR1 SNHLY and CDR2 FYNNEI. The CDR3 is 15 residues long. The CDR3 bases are TGTGCCAGCAACCCCCGGCGGGTAACCTACAATGAGCAGTTCTTC. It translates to CASNPRRVTYNEQFF.